Sequencing of this T cell receptor (beta chain) was carried out in a study of T cell repertoires in cytomegalovirus infection. At the level of the study: HLA-C-restricted CMV epitopes, recently identified, and well-studied HLA-B-restricted ones were used by the study. Public TCR beta signature analysis indicated the presence of both CMV infection and matching HLA type.

Whole-study findings and limits: The response measured ex vivo was dominated by TCR beta clonotypes (HLA-C-restricted and CMV-specific). CMV carriers with the relevant HLA were identified by cumulative public TCR beta family frequency.

CDR1 and CDR2 from the germline V gene are SEHNR and FQNEAQ (reference sequence). The CDR3 extends over 13 amino acids. V was trimmed by 1 base and J by 5 bases, leaving 6 bases between them. This clonotype was counted once. Its target is not known. Using its own MiXCR run on the reads, TCRdb lists one record per CDR3 protein. There are about 110,000 distinct CDR3 sequences in the sample; roughly 41% occur only once, and approximately 69% lies in the top ten. The material was CD8+ T cells from cultured PBMCs, obtained from culture after CMV antigen stimulation. The V and J genes are TRBV7-9 and TRBJ2-4, with no clear D. This sequence originates from a human donor in good health (CMV status not recorded). Some clones in this sample may be carry-over from other donors' samples. CDR3 nucleotides: TGTGCCAGCAGCTTAGGCAGAGAAAACATTCAGTACTTC. Protein sequence: CASSLGRENIQYF. The full variable domain, with the rest looked up from reference TRBV7-9 and TRBJ2-4, is DTGVSQNPRHKITKRGQNVTFRCDPISEHNRLYWYRQTLGQGPEFLTYFQNEAQLEKSRLLSDRFSAERPKGSFSTLEIQRTEQGDSAMYLCASSLGRENIQYFGAGTRLSVL.